Listed here are 27 T cell receptor beta chains from one sample, sequenced in a study of shared clonotypes between healthy human individuals. Clones were read by immunoSEQ multiplex PCR, and TCRdb kept only the in-frame ones, dropping some. The sample has 100,000 to 120,000 clones; about two thirds are singletons. Sequenced sample: memory CD8+ T cells sorted from blood. The sample's subset: CD45RO+ cells pooled with CCR7-negative TemRA cells. The receptors were sampled from a woman in her thirties in good health.

The chain recombines TRBV7-9 with TRBJ2-7; 11 bases agree with TRBD2. CDR1 is SEHNR and CDR2 is FQNEAQ in the germline V gene (reference sequence). This CDR3 is 17 amino acids long. After removal of 5 bases from V and 0 bases from J, the junction contained 9 bases not matched to a gene. The CDR3 nucleotides read TGTGCCAGCAGCCCAGGTAGACTAGCGGGATCCTCCTACGAGCAGTACTTC. It encodes CASSPGRLAGSSYEQYF.

This clone showed up many times. The sample contains more than one DNA sequence encoding this CDR3. The chain uses TRBV9 and TRBJ2-3; 11 nucleotides agree with TRBD2. The CDR3 length is 14 residues. The V gene's germline CDR1 is SGDLS and CDR2 YYNGEE. V dropped 5 bases and J dropped 6; count of bases not matched to a gene: 5. DNA for the CDR3: TGTGCCAGCAGTCTAGCGGGGGGCTCCGATACGCAGTATTTT. It codes for CASSLAGGSDTQYF.

The chain carries TRBV6-6 and TRBJ2-7; a possible D gene is TRBD2 (6 bases). Per the germline V gene, CDR1 is MNHNY and CDR2 is SVGAGI (reference sequence). CDR3 length equals 15 residues. The V end was cut by 5 bases, the J end by 5 bases, with 19 bases between. The CDR3: CASSTGTGLYNEQYF. The CDR3 bases are TGTGCCAGCAGTACCGGGACTGGCTTGTATAACGAGCAGTACTTC.

J is TRBJ1-5 and V is TRBV5-5; 10 nucleotides agree with TRBD1. The V gene end was trimmed by 2 bases and the J gene end by 6 bases; junction bases not matched to a gene: 8. Germline loops: CDR1 SGHKS, CDR2 YYEKEE (reference sequence). The CDR3 is 16 residues long. The CDR3 loop reads CASSFRTGGPPQPQHF. The CDR3 DNA is TGTGCCAGCAGCTTTAGGACAGGGGGGCCCCCTCAGCCCCAGCATTTT.

The gene calls are TRBV28 and TRBJ2-7; 11 bases agree with TRBD1. Trimming at V came to 3 bases and at J to 4 bases, leaving 2 bases not matched to a gene. Germline V lookup: CDR1 MDHEN, CDR2 SYDVKM. The CDR3 totals 14 residues. CDR3 coding DNA: TGTGCCAGCAGTTTCGGGACAGGGGGGTACGAGCAGTACTTC. Translated, it gives CASSFGTGGYEQYF.

This clone was counted a few times. This sequence joins TRBV5-1 and TRBJ2-5, with TRBD2 identical over 8 bases. Germline loops: CDR1 SGHRS, CDR2 YFSETQ. J lost 4 bases, V lost 3 bases, and 11 bases had no gene match. CDR3 length: 16 amino acids. CDR3 protein: CASSWTPGLGLETQYF. The CDR3 DNA reads TGCGCCAGCAGCTGGACTCCGGGACTAGGGTTAGAGACCCAGTACTTC.

The gene calls are TRBV7-9 and TRBJ1-1, with D unclear. V lost 5 bases and J 5 bases, leaving 12 bases between the germline ends. CDR1 SEHNR and CDR2 FQNEAQ come from the germline V gene (reference sequence). The CDR3 is 13 amino acids. CDR3 nucleotide sequence: TGTGCCAGCAGCCGGGCCCAAAGTACTGAAGCTTTCTTT. Its protein is CASSRAQSTEAFF.

This rearrangement joins TRBV5-1 to TRBJ2-3; TRBD2 might be the D (6 bases). The CDR3 spans 17 residues. Trimming took 3 bases from V and 2 from J, leaving 19 bases between them. The germline V gene encodes CDR1 SGHRS and CDR2 YFSETQ. The CDR3 bases are TGCGCCAGCAGCTCCCCCTACATAGCGGAACCCACAGATACGCAGTATTTT. Amino acid sequence: CASSSPYIAEPTDTQYF.

This clone occurred once. The rearrangement links TRBV5-1 to TRBJ1-2; 11 bases line up with TRBD1. This CDR3 has 17 residues. V dropped 6 bases and J dropped 6; count of bases not matched to a gene: 16. CDR1 and CDR2 (germline): SGHRS, YFSETQ. CDR3 bases: TGCGCCAGCACATTAAGGACAGGGGGCGGGCTGGTGGATGGCTACACCTTC. Translating it yields CASTLRTGGGLVDGYTF.

The V and J genes are TRBV11-2 and TRBJ1-1; D gene ambiguous. Germline CDR1 and CDR2: SGHAT and FQNNGV. The CDR3 totals 14 residues. The ends were cut back, 3 bases at V and 10 bases at J, with 18 bases in the middle. CDR3 in DNA: TGTGCCAGCAGCTTTGGTTGGGCCGAACTCAGAGCTTTCTTT. It translates to CASSFGWAELRAFF.

V is TRBV1 and J is TRBJ1-3; the table assigns TRBD1, which was not confirmed against the DNA. TRBV1 is flagged as a pseudogene. CDR3 length equals 17 residues. The CDR3 region has the DNA TGCACCAGCAGACGAGCAGGCCCACAGGGGGCTGGAAACACCATATATTTT. Its translation: CTSRRAGPQGAGNTIYF.

To note about this clone: This sample includes further DNA sequences coding for the same CDR3. The chain uses TRBV13 and TRBJ2-5, with 8 bases matching TRBD2. The CDR3 is 17 residues long. In germline, CDR1 is PRHDT, CDR2 FYEKMQ (reference sequence). V gave up 5 bases and J gave up 8 bases; unmatched junction bases: 19. CDR3 nucleotides: TGTGCCAGCAGCCTATCCTCAGCGGGAGCATCCAAGAGAACCCAGTACTTC. Amino acids: CASSLSSAGASKRTQYF.

CDR3 coding DNA: TGTGCCAGCAGCCAACCCAGCGGGAGAACGATCCACGAGCAGTACTTC. It specifies CASSQPSGRTIHEQYF. The chain carries TRBV5-6 and TRBJ2-7; 8 bases match TRBD2. The germline gives CDR1 SGHDT, CDR2 YYEEEE. V was pared by 4 bases and J by 5 bases, with 14 bases of the junction left unmatched. The CDR3 sequence is 16 residues long.

This sequence joins TRBV6-6 and TRBJ2-3, with TRBD2 identical over 7 bases. CDR3 size: 13 residues. The J segment lost 4 bases and the V segment lost 5 bases, leaving 3 bases of the junction unmatched. Germline assignment: CDR1 MNHNY and CDR2 SVGAGI (reference sequence). Here the CDR3 reads CASSAGVADTQYF. CDR3 coding DNA: TGTGCCAGCAGTGCGGGAGTGGCAGATACGCAGTATTTT.

This clone was observed at least ten times. This sample also contains other DNA sequences that code for the same CDR3. The CDR3, as DNA: TGTGCCATCAGTGAGTCTAAGGCTAGCGGGGACTACAATGAGCAGTTCTTC. Translation gives CAISESKASGDYNEQFF. V is TRBV10-3 and J is TRBJ2-1; 9 bases line up with TRBD2. Germline assignment: CDR1 ENHRY and CDR2 SYGVKD. The CDR3 runs 17 residues. The V segment lost 0 bases and the J segment 3 bases; nucleotides outside the gene matches: 6.

This clone showed up just a few times. This chain connects TRBV2 to TRBJ1-1, with D uncertain. The CDR3 has 13 amino acids. Germline CDR1 reads SNHLY; CDR2 reads FYNNEI. Trimming took 4 bases from V and 3 from J, leaving 9 bases between them. In nucleotides, the CDR3 is TGTGCCAGCAGTGCCCCGGCGGACACTGAAGCTTTCTTT. Protein product: CASSAPADTEAFF.

The sample holds many counts of this clone. The chain carries TRBV11-2 and TRBJ2-7, with D tentatively TRBD2 (5 bases). This CDR3 is built from 15 residues. CDR1 is SGHAT, CDR2 FQNNGV, per germline. Trimming stripped 5 bases from V and 4 bases from J, with 18 bases between. CDR3 loop: CASSDPRGYGYEQYF. CDR3 DNA: TGTGCCAGCAGCGACCCGAGAGGGTACGGTTACGAGCAGTACTTC.

This chain connects TRBV19 to TRBJ2-7; D possibly corresponds to TRBD2 (5 bases). Germline V gives CDR1 LNHDA, CDR2 SQIVND (reference sequence). CDR3 length equals 15 residues. The V end was cut by 7 bases, the J end by 5 bases, with 21 bases between. CDR3 sequence (DNA): TGTGCCAGTAAGGAGGTGGGGTTAGTCGGCGACGAGCAGTACTTC. Translating it yields CASKEVGLVGDEQYF.

This rearrangement joins TRBV5-3 to TRBJ2-1; tentative D call: TRBD2 (6 bases). TRBV5-3 is an ORF, and what it does is uncertain. The CDR3 consists of 19 residues. The V and J ends lost 1 base and 5 bases respectively, with 25 bases between them. The CDR3 coding sequence is TGTGCCAGAAGCTTGAGCAATTTAAGCGGTAAGCCGGGGGACAATGAGCAGTTCTTC. Protein sequence: CARSLSNLSGKPGDNEQFF.

The chain recombines TRBV7-9 with TRBJ2-7; D uncertain. CDR1 SEHNR and CDR2 FQNEAQ come from the germline V gene (reference sequence). The V end was cut by 3 bases, the J end by 0 bases, with 3 bases between. There are 12 residues in the CDR3. The CDR3 protein is CASSFGSYEQYF. In DNA form, the CDR3 reads TGTGCCAGCAGCTTTGGCTCCTACGAGCAGTACTTC.

This clone has more than one count but fewer than ten. The chain links TRBV5-8 to TRBJ2-7; 7 nucleotides line up with TRBD2. V shed 2 bases and J 6 bases; nucleotides not matched to a gene: 14. The germline V gene has CDR1 SGHTS and CDR2 YDEGEE. The length of the CDR3 is 16 residues. The chain's CDR3 is CASSLLAGVGVGEQYF. The CDR3 DNA is TGTGCCAGCAGCTTACTTGCGGGAGTAGGGGTGGGCGAGCAGTACTTC.

The J gene is TRBJ1-4, the V gene TRBV29-1; D may be TRBD1 (5 bases). Trimming took off 3 bases at V and 5 bases at J, with 13 bases between the two ends. The CDR3 spans 14 residues. The germline gives CDR1 SQVTM, CDR2 ANQGSEA. Here the CDR3 DNA reads TGCAGCGTTGAGCTTCCGGGACGGAATGAAAAACTGTTTTTT. Protein sequence: CSVELPGRNEKLFF.

The chain employs TRBV27 and TRBJ2-7, with D perhaps matching TRBD1 (6 bases). This CDR3 comprises 13 residues. Germline V CDR1 and CDR2: MNHEY, SMNVEV (reference sequence). The V end lost 6 bases, the J end lost 2 bases, and 11 bases lay between the germline ends. Here the CDR3 reads CASSAGATYEQYF. The CDR3 region has the DNA TGTGCCAGCAGCGCAGGGGCCACCTACGAGCAGTACTTC.

This rearrangement joins TRBV29-1 to TRBJ1-3; a weak D match, TRBD1 (6 bases). Germline lookup yields CDR1 SQVTM and CDR2 ANQGSEA. CDR3 length: 15 residues. Deletions cut 7 bases from V and 0 bases from J, with 16 bases between. The DNA for the CDR3 is TGCAGCGCACACTCAGGGGTCTCCTCTGGAAACACCATATATTTT. Translating it yields CSAHSGVSSGNTIYF.

In this sample, this clone turned up many times. V and J are TRBV7-9 and TRBJ2-1; D is ambiguous. The V end lost 1 base, the J end lost 10 bases, and 5 bases lay between the germline ends. This CDR3 region has 11 residues. Germline assignment: CDR1 SEHNR and CDR2 FQNEAQ (reference sequence). The CDR3 coding sequence is TGTGCCAGCAGCTTAGAAGGGGAGCAGTTCTTC. Its translation: CASSLEGEQFF.

This clone was seen only a few times. The chain uses TRBV29-1 and TRBJ2-5; 10 bases are a match to TRBD2. With the DNA end fitting TRBJ2-7 better, the J assignment may be wrong. Per germline, CDR1 SQVTM and CDR2 ANQGSEA. The CDR3 has 14 amino acids. CDR3 nucleotides: TGCAGCGTCCCCGGAGCGGGAGGGTCCTACGAGCAGTACTTC. Translated: CSVPGAGGSYEQYF.

The chain has TRBV4-1 and TRBJ2-7; 9 nucleotides align to TRBD1. From germline, CDR1 is MGHRA and CDR2 YSYEKL. CDR3 length: 15 residues. V gave up 4 bases and J gave up 2 bases; unmatched junction bases: 6. The CDR3 coding sequence is TGCGCCAGCAGCCTGGGACAGGGTCTAACCTACGAGCAGTACTTC. This gives the protein CASSLGQGLTYEQYF.